The 19 T cell receptor beta chains below were found in one sample sequenced in a study of siplizumab effects on memory and regulatory T cells. The protocol was immunoSEQ multiplex PCR, while the TCRdb copy is restricted to in-frame clones and leaves out a portion. Altogether roughly 56,000 clones are present, 80% to 95% being singletons, with the ten largest covering 38%. Sequencing was done on a sample of CD8+ T cells sorted from blood. Every receptor here comes from a human donor in good health.

In this sample, this clone turned up once. CDR3 sequence (DNA): TGTGCCAGCAGGTCAATTATCCGTGAAGAAGGCTACACCTTC. This sequence encodes CASRSIIREEGYTF. The J gene is TRBJ1-2, the V gene TRBV27; D ambiguous. Germline V lookup: CDR1 MNHEY, CDR2 SMNVEV (reference sequence). The CDR3 has 14 amino acids. The V end was cut by 6 bases, the J end by 8 bases, with 19 bases between.

The rearrangement joins TRBV7-6 to TRBJ2-1; TRBD1 aligns across 7 bases. Germline V gene lookup returns CDR1 SGHVS and CDR2 FNYEAQ. Unmatched junction bases numbered 14, after V lost 2 bases and J lost 7 bases. This CDR3 comprises 17 residues. The CDR3 is CASSLRKRQGVGNEQFF. CDR3 nucleotides: TGTGCCAGCAGCTTAAGAAAGCGACAGGGTGTGGGAAATGAGCAGTTCTTC.

This clone was seen just once. This rearrangement joins TRBV4-1 to TRBJ1-2; D gene unclear. The CDR3 contains 16 residues. Trimming took off 0 bases at V and 4 bases at J, with 15 bases between the two ends. Germline assignment: CDR1 MGHRA and CDR2 YSYEKL. The CDR3 region is CASSQDAKGGSYGYTF. The CDR3 DNA reads TGCGCCAGCAGCCAAGATGCTAAGGGAGGGTCCTATGGCTACACCTTC.

Concerning this clone: The junction does not match germline at one end; this may be a read error. The genes are TRBV5-1 and TRBJ1-2; D call uncertain. Germline loops: CDR1 SGHRS, CDR2 YFSETQ. The CDR3 extends over 12 amino acids. In nucleotides, the CDR3 is TGCGCCAGCAGCCTTCTAGGAGATGGCTACGCCTTC. Its translation is CASSLLGDGYAF. Filled out from reference TRBV5-1 and TRBJ1-2, the complete variable domain reads KAGVTQTPRYLIKTRGQQVTLSCSPISGHRSVSWYQQTPGQGLQFLFEYFSETQRNKGNFPGRFSGRQFSNSRSEMNVSTLELGDSALYLCASSLLGDGYAFGSGTRLTVV.

The V and J genes are TRBV9 and TRBJ2-2, with 9 bases that match TRBD2. The germline V gene encodes CDR1 SGDLS and CDR2 YYNGEE. The CDR3 covers 19 residues. Trimming took 4 bases from V and 2 from J; bases not matched to a gene: 15. The DNA of the CDR3 is TGTGCCAGCAGCTCCCCCCCGTCCAGCGGGAGGACTAACACCGGGGAGCTGTTTTTT. Translating gives CASSSPPSSGRTNTGELFF.

This chain links TRBV27 with TRBJ2-3; 9 bases align to TRBD2. V trimming: 8 bases; J trimming: 6 bases; junction bases outside the gene matches: 9. This CDR3 has 14 amino acids. CDR1 and CDR2 from the germline V gene are MNHEY and SMNVEV (reference sequence). DNA for the CDR3: TGTGCCAGCCGACTTAGCGGGAGTGAGGATACGCAGTATTTT. Its protein is CASRLSGSEDTQYF.

The V and J genes are TRBV6-5 and TRBJ2-3; weak D call: TRBD1 (6 bases). Per the germline V gene, CDR1 is MNHEY and CDR2 is SVGAGI. The CDR3 consists of 13 residues. V was cut by 9 bases and J by 0 bases, with 10 bases left in between. CDR3 sequence reads: CASAGDSTDTQYF. Written as DNA, the CDR3 is TGTGCCAGTGCAGGGGACAGCACAGATACGCAGTATTTT.

V and J are TRBV30 and TRBJ2-2; 10 bases agree with TRBD2. The length of the CDR3 is 13 residues. With V trimmed by 4 bases and J by 7 bases, 3 bases remained unmatched. Germline V gene sequence: CDR1 GTSNPN, CDR2 SVGIG (reference sequence). The DNA for the CDR3 is TGTGCCTGGAAGCGGGAGGGTGGCGGGGAGCTGTTTTTT. Translating it yields CAWKREGGGELFF.

V is TRBV29-1 and J is TRBJ2-3; TRBD1 agrees at 10 bases. The CDR3 length is 13 residues. The ends lost 7 bases at V and 5 bases at J; junction bases unmatched: 6. Germline CDR1 reads SQVTM; CDR2 reads ANQGSEA. The CDR3 is CSARQGAVDTQYF. The CDR3 DNA sequence: TGCAGCGCTAGACAGGGGGCGGTAGATACGCAGTATTTT.

The gene calls are TRBV14 and TRBJ2-2; D remains ambiguous. The CDR3 totals 14 residues. The ends were cut back, 4 bases at V and 8 bases at J, with 14 bases in the middle. The germline CDR1 and CDR2 sequences are SGHDN and FVKESK. CDR3 sequence (DNA): TGTGCCAGCAGCCCGCGCTTACGACCTGGGGAGCTGTTTTTT. Its protein product is CASSPRLRPGELFF.

The chain has TRBV9 and TRBJ2-1; D assignment may be TRBD1 or TRBD2 (6 bases each). Trimming removed 4 bases at V and 10 bases at J, with 27 bases between. The CDR3 extends over 17 amino acids. Germline V lookup: CDR1 SGDLS, CDR2 YYNGEE. Written as DNA, the CDR3 is TGTGCCAGCAGCCCCGAGGGGGGTGTCCGATCGGATGGGGAGCAGTTCTTC. Translating it yields CASSPEGGVRSDGEQFF.

The rearrangement joins TRBV29-1 to TRBJ2-3; 9 nucleotides align to TRBD1. The germline V gene has CDR1 SQVTM and CDR2 ANQGSEA. This CDR3 has 13 amino acids. Unmatched junction bases numbered 3, after V lost 6 bases and J lost 2 bases. CDR3 protein: CSVRTGVTDTQYF. The CDR3 coding sequence is TGCAGCGTGAGGACAGGGGTCACAGATACGCAGTATTTT.

Of note for this clone: The junction shows a germline mismatch at one end, possibly a read error. In the same sample, other DNA sequences code for this CDR3. The chain recombines TRBV4-3 with TRBJ2-1; D gene uncertain. Germline assignment: CDR1 LGHNA and CDR2 YSLEER. There are 15 residues in the CDR3. CDR3 amino acids: CASSQDFETYNEQFF. DNA for the CDR3: TGCGCCAGCAGCCAAGATTTTGAGACCTATAATGAGCAGTTCTTC.

The genes are TRBV6-1 and TRBJ2-1; D ambiguous. CDR1 is MNHNS and CDR2 is SASEGT in the germline V gene. This CDR3 has 11 residues. Deletions cut 8 bases from V and 0 bases from J, with 2 bases between. CDR3 region: CASLSYNEQFF. In nucleotides, the CDR3 is TGTGCCAGCCTCTCCTACAATGAGCAGTTCTTC.

The chain couples TRBV9 to TRBJ1-3; D not resolved. CDR1 is SGDLS and CDR2 is YYNGEE in the germline V gene. Deletions cut 2 bases from V and 2 bases from J, with 5 bases between. The CDR3 extends over 13 amino acids. CDR3 sequence reads: CASSVGTGNTIYF. The CDR3 coding sequence is TGTGCCAGCAGCGTCGGAACTGGAAACACCATATATTTT.

The CDR3 sequence: CASSFSSAMEQFF. CDR3 DNA: TGTGCCAGCAGCTTTTCTAGCGCTATGGAGCAGTTCTTC. The chain recombines TRBV7-9 with TRBJ2-1; TRBD2 is a possible D gene (6 bases). V gave up 3 bases and J gave up 10 bases, with 13 bases separating them. This CDR3 contains 13 residues. Germline V gives CDR1 SEHNR, CDR2 FQNEAQ (reference sequence).

The chain employs TRBV6-5 and TRBJ1-1, with 8 nucleotides matching TRBD1. V was clipped by 6 bases and J by 1 base; unmatched bases: 1. There are 13 residues in the CDR3. Germline assignment: CDR1 MNHEY and CDR2 SVGAGI. The CDR3 nucleotides read TGTGCCAGCAGGGACAGGGAGAACACTGAAGCTTTCTTT. Its translation is CASRDRENTEAFF.

This chain joins TRBV5-5 and TRBJ2-1; perhaps TRBD2 as D (5 bases). The length of the CDR3 is 14 residues. The germline gives CDR1 SGHKS, CDR2 YYEKEE (reference sequence). V was trimmed by 1 base and J by 5 bases, leaving 10 bases between them. This CDR3 reads CASSLSGGDNEQFF. CDR3 nucleotides: TGTGCCAGCAGCTTGAGCGGTGGCGACAATGAGCAGTTCTTC.

This chain joins TRBV7-3 and TRBJ2-3, with 11 positions matching TRBD2. There are 16 residues in the CDR3. Germline-derived CDR1 and CDR2 are SGHTA and FQGTGA. The V gene end was trimmed by 1 base and the J gene end by 3 bases; junction bases not matched to a gene: 3. Here the CDR3 DNA reads TGTGCCAGCAGCTTAATCGGACTAGCGGGTACAGATACGCAGTATTTT. It is translated as CASSLIGLAGTDTQYF.